This T cell receptor beta chain was sequenced during a study of monozygotic twins with cystic fibrosis. In the study overall: Library input was 2.5 to 3 micrograms of fragmented DNA, with 15 PCR cycles.

The assay was immunoSEQ multiplex PCR, and TCRdb's table has in-frame clones only and misses some. The sample shows about 26,000 clones, 90% of them seen only once. Details on this clone: Its antigen is not known.

CDR3 length: 12 residues. V lost 1 base and J lost 6, with 6 bases in between. Germline V gene sequence: CDR1 SGHVS, CDR2 FQNEAQ. Regarding the study as a whole: J usage was most co-twin-similar in 8 of 16 pairs, V in 13.

Material: blood. The receptor comes from a girl aged 2 to 9 with cystic fibrosis. The chain couples TRBV7-8 to TRBJ1-2; tentative D call: TRBD1 (5 bases). The CDR3 DNA reads TGTGCCAGCAGCTTAGAAGGGGATGGCTACACCTTC. It encodes CASSLEGDGYTF.